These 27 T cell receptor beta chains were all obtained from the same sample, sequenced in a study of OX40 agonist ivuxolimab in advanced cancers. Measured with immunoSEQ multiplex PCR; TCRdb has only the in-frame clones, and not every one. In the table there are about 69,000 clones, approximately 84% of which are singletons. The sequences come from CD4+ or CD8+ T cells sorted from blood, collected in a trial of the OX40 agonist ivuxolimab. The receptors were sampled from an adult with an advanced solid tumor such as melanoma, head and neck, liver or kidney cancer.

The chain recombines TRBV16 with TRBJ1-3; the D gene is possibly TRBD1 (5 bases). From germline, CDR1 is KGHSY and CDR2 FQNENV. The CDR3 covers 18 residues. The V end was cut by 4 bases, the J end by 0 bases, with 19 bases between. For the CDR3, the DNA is TGTGCCAGCAGCCGGCGGCTTACCGTCGGGGGCTCTGGAAACACCATATATTTT. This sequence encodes CASSRRLTVGGSGNTIYF. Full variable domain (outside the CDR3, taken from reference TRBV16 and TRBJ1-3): GEEVAQTPKHLVRGEGQKAKLYCAPIKGHSYVFWYQQVLKNEFKFLISFQNENVFDETGMPKERFSAKCLPNSPCSLEIQATKLEDSAVYFCASSRRLTVGGSGNTIYFGEGSWLTVV.

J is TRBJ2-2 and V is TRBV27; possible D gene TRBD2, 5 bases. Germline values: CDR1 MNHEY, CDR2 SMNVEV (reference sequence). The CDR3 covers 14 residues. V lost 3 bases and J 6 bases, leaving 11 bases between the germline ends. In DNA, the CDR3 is TGTGCCAGCAGTTTGACTATAGGAGCCGGGGAGCTGTTTTTT. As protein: CASSLTIGAGELFF.

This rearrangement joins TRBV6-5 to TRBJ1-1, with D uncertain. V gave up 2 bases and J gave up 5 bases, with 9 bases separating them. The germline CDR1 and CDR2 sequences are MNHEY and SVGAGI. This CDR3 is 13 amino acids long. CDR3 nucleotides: TGTGCCAGCAGTTACCAAAGGGAAACTGAAGCTTTCTTT. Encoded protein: CASSYQRETEAFF.

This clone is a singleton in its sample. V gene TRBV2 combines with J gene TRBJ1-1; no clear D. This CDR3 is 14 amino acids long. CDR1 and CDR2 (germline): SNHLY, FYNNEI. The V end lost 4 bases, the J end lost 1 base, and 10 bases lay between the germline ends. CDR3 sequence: CASSAGSWNTEAFF. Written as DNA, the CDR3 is TGTGCCAGCAGTGCCGGGAGTTGGAACACTGAAGCTTTCTTT.

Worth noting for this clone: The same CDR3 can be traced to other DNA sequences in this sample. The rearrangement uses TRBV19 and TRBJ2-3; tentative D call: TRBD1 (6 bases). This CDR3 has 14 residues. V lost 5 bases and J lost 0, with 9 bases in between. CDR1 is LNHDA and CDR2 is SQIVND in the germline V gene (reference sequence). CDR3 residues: CASSRQGSTDTQYF. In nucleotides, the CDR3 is TGTGCCAGTAGTCGGCAGGGGAGCACAGATACGCAGTATTTT.

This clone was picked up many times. The CDR3 sequence is CASSLRPDQPQHF. The CDR3 nucleotides are TGTGCCAGCAGCTTGAGACCCGATCAGCCCCAGCATTTT. V is TRBV5-6 and J is TRBJ1-5; no reliable D call. Germline lookup yields CDR1 SGHDT and CDR2 YYEEEE. Trimming shortened V by 1 base and J by 5 bases, and 7 bases separated the two germline ends. The CDR3 is 13 amino acids.

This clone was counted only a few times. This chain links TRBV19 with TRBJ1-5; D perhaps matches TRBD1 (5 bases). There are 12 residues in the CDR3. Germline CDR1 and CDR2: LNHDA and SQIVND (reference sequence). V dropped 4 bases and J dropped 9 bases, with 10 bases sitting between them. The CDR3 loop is CASSRQPMPQHF. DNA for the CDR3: TGTGCCAGTAGTAGACAGCCTATGCCCCAGCATTTT.

CDR3 amino acids: CASSPRPGTGNYGYTF. The CDR3 DNA sequence: TGTGCCAGCAGCCCCCGTCCCGGGACAGGAAACTATGGCTACACCTTC. The chain uses TRBV9 and TRBJ1-2; 8 nucleotides line up with TRBD1. The CDR3 is made up of 16 amino acids. V gave up 4 bases and J gave up 2 bases; unmatched junction bases: 10. Germline V gene sequence: CDR1 SGDLS, CDR2 YYNGEE. The variable domain in full, completed from reference TRBV9 and TRBJ1-2, reads DSGVTQTPKHLITATGQRVTLRCSPRSGDLSVYWYQQSLDQGLQFLIQYYNGEERAKGNILERFSAQQFPDLHSELNLSSLELGDSALYFCASSPRPGTGNYGYTFGSGTRLTVV.

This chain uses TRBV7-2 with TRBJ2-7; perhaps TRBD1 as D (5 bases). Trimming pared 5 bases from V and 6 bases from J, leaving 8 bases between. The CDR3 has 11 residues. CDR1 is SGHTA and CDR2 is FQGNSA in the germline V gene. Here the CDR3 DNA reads TGTGCCAGCAGCCGAAGGGGCGAGCAGTACTTC. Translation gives CASSRRGEQYF.

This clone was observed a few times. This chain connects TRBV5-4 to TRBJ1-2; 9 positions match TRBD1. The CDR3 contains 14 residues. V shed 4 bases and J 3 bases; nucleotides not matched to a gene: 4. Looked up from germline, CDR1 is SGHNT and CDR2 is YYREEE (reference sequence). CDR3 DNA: TGTGCCAGCAGCCCCACAGGGGGCGACTATGGCTACACCTTC. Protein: CASSPTGGDYGYTF.

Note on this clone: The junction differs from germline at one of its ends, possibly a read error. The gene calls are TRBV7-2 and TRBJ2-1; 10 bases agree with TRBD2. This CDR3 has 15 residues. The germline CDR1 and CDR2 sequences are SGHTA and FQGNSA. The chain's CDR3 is CASSLAGVAYNEQFF. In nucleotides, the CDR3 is TGTGCCAGCAGCCTAGCGGGAGTGGCGTACAATGAGCAGTTCTTC.

CDR3 protein: CASSSTANTGELFF. The CDR3 DNA sequence: TGCGCCAGCAGCTCGACCGCGAACACCGGGGAGCTGTTTTTT. J is TRBJ2-2 and V is TRBV5-1; D is ambiguous. The germline CDR1 and CDR2 sequences are SGHRS and YFSETQ. This CDR3 is built from 14 residues. Trimming removed 3 bases from V and 0 bases from J, with 6 bases in between.

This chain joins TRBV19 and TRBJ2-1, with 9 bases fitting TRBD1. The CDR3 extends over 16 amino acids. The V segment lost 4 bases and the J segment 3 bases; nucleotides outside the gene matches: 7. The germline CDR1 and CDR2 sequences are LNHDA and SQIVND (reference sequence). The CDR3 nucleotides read TGTGCCAGTAGTACAAAACCGGGACAGGGCTACAATGAGCAGTTCTTC. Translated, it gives CASSTKPGQGYNEQFF. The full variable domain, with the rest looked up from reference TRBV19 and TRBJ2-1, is DGGITQSPKYLFRKEGQNVTLSCEQNLNHDAMYWYRQDPGQGLRLIYYSQIVNDFQKGDIAEGYSVSREKKESFPLTVTSAQKNPTAFYLCASSTKPGQGYNEQFFGPGTRLTVL.

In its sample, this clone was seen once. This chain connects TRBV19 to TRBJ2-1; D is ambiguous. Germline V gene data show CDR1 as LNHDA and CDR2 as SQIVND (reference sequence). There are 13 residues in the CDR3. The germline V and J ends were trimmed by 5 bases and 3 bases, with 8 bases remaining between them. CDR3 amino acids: CASSPWSYNEQFF. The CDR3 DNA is TGTGCCAGTAGTCCCTGGAGCTACAATGAGCAGTTCTTC.

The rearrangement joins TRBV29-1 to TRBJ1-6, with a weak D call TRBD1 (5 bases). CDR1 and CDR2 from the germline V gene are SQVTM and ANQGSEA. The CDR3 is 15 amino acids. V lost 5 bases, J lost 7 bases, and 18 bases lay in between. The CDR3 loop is CSVSAGGDLNSPLHF. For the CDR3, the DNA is TGCAGCGTTTCGGCAGGAGGGGATTTAAATTCACCCCTCCACTTT.

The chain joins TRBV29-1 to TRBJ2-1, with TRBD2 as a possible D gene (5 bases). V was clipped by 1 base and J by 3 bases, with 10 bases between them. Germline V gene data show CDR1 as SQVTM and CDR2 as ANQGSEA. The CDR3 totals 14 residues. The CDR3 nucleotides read TGCAGCGTTGAAGGAGGGCAGATCTACAATGAGCAGTTCTTC. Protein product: CSVEGGQIYNEQFF.

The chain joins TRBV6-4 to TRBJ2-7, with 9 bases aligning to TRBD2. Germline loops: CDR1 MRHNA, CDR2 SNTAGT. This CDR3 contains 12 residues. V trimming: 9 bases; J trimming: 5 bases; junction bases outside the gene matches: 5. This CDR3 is CAREGLANEQYF. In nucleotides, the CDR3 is TGTGCCAGGGAGGGACTAGCAAACGAGCAGTACTTC.

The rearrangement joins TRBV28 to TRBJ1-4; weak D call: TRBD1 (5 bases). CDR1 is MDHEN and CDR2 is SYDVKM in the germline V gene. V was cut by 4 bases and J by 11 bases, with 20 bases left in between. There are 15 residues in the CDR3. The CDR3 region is CASSSPGRDEGKLFF. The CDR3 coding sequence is TGTGCCAGCAGTTCCCCCGGACGGGACGAGGGGAAACTGTTTTTT. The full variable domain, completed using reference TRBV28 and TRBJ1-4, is DVKVTQSSRYLVKRTGEKVFLECVQDMDHENMFWYRQDPGLGLRLIYFSYDVKMKEKGDIPEGYSVSREKKERFSLILESASTNQTSMYLCASSSPGRDEGKLFFGSGTQLSVL.

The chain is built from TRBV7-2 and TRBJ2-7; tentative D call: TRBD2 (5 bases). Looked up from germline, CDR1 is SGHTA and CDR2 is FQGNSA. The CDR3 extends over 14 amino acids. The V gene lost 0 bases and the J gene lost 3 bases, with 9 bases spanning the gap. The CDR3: CASSLAGARYEQYF. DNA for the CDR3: TGTGCCAGCAGCTTAGCGGGAGCGCGCTACGAGCAGTACTTC. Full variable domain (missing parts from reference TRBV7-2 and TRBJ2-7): GAGVSQSPSNKVTEKGKDVELRCDPISGHTALYWYRQSLGQGLEFLIYFQGNSAPDKSGLPSDRFSAERTGGSVSTLTIQRTQQEDSAVYLCASSLAGARYEQYFGPGTRLTVT.

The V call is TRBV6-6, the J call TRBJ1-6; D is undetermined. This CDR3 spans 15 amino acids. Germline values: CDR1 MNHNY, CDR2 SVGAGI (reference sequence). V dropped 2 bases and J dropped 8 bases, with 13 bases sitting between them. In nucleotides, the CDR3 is TGTGCCAGCAGTTACGTATGGGGTGGGGATTCACCCCTCCACTTT. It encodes CASSYVWGGDSPLHF.

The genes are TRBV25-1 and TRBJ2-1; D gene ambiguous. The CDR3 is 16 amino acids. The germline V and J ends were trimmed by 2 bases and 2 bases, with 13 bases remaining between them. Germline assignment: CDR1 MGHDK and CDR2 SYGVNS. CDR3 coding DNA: TGTGCCAGCAGTGAAGCAAGGCAGGTAGCCTACAATGAGCAGTTCTTC. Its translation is CASSEARQVAYNEQFF.

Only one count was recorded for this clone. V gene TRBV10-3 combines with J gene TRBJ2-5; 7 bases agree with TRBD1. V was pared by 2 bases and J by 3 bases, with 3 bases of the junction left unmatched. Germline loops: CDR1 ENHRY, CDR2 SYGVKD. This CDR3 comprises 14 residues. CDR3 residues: CAISEPGTEETQYF. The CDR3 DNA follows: TGTGCCATCAGTGAGCCCGGGACAGAAGAGACCCAGTACTTC.

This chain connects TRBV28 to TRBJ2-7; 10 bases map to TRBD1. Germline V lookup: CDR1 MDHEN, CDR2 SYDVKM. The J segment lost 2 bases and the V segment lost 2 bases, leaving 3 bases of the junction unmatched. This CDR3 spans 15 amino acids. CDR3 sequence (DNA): TGTGCCAGCAGTTTACCGACAGGGGGCGCCTACGAGCAGTACTTC. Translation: CASSLPTGGAYEQYF.

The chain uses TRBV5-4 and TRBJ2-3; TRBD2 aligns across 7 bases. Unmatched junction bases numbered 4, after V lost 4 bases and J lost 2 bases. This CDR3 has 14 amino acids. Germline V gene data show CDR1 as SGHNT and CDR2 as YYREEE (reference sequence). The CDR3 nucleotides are TGTGCCAGCAGCCAAGAGCGGGACACAGATACGCAGTATTTT. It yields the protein CASSQERDTDTQYF.

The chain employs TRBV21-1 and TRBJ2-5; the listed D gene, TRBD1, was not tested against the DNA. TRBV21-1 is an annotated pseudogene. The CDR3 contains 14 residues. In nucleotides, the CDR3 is TGTGCCAGCAGTCAGGCCAGAACGGAAGAGACCCAGTACTTC. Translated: CASSQARTEETQYF.

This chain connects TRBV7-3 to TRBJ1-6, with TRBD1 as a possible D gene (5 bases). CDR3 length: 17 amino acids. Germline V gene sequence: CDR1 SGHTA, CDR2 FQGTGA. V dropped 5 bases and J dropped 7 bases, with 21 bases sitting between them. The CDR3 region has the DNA TGTGCCAGCAGCCATTCCCTCGACAGCGGAAACAATTCACCCCTCCACTTT. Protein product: CASSHSLDSGNNSPLHF.

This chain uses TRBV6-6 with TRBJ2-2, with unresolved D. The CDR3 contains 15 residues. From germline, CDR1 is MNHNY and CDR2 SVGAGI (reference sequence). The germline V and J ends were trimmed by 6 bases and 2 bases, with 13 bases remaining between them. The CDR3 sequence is CASRQHEINTGELFF. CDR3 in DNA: TGTGCCAGCAGGCAACACGAGATTAACACCGGGGAGCTGTTTTTT.